This TCR beta chain was identified during a study of blood T cell repertoires in COVID-19. The wider study: The United States, Italy and Spain supplied acute and convalescent COVID-19 samples. Sources were T cells, B-cell-depleted T cells, or PBMCs; the material itself was cDNA or gDNA.

CDR1 and CDR2 (germline): ENHRY, SYGVKD. This CDR3 is 13 amino acids long. Trimming cost V 5 bases and J 9 bases, with 14 bases left between them. Sequencing used immunoSEQ multiplex PCR; TCRdb keeps in-frame clones, though not all of them. The sample yields some 200,000 clones, around 84% seen once. This clonotype was obtained from a human donor in a cohort sampled during active COVID-19. V gene TRBV10-3 combines with J gene TRBJ2-1; tentatively, D is TRBD1 (6 bases). The sequenced sample consisted of peripheral blood. CDR3 region: CAISLRGMVEQFF. For the CDR3, the DNA is TGTGCCATCAGTCTTAGGGGGATGGTTGAGCAGTTCTTC.